A selection of T cell receptor beta chains follows, all from one sample in a study of human T cells and chemical hapten exposure. MiXCR, applied by TCRdb to the reads, yields one record per CDR3 protein. Among 95,000 to 150,000 distinct CDR3 sequences listed, over 7% were seen once. Source material: whole blood. The source is a human donor in good health. Some clones in this sample may be carry-over from other donors' samples. Each CDR3 is given with its conserved first and last residue. The order of the fields is clone size, J gene, V gene, D gene, CDR3 DNA, CDR3 protein. The D gene is left open where the match is weak. A row's size may be missing; if present it is once, few, many or a size class.

few TRBJ2-1 TRBV5-1 TRBD2 TGCGCCAGCAGCTTGGGGCGTGCTAGCGGGGGTTCCTACAATGAGCAGTTCTTC CASSLGRASGGSYNEQFF
few TRBJ2-1 TRBV3-1 TRBD2 TGTGCCAGCAGCCCCGGGACTAGCGGGACAAGCTCCTACAATGAGCAGTTCTTC CASSPGTSGTSSYNEQFF
few TRBJ2-1 TRBV6-2/TRBV6-3 TRBD1 TGTGCCAGCAGTCAAAAACAGGGGGCAGGAAATGAGCAGTTCTTC CASSQKQGAGNEQFF
many TRBJ1-5 TRBV12-3/TRBV12-4 . TGTGCCAGCAGTTTCGGGGCAGGGTATCAGCCCCAGCATTTT CASSFGAGYQPQHF
. TRBJ2-7 TRBV9 . TGTGCCAGCAGCCCCACCCGGGGCGAGCAGTACTTC CASSPTRGEQYF
few TRBJ2-3 TRBV6-5 TRBD2 TGTGCCAGCAGTTCCCTCAGCGGGAGGGGCAGGGATACGCAGTATTTT CASSSLSGRGRDTQYF
. TRBJ1-5 TRBV4-3 . TGCGCCAGCAGCCAAGATCGGGTCGCGGATCCCCAGCATTTT CASSQDRVADPQHF
. TRBJ1-1 TRBV7-7 . TGTGCCAGCAGCCCCGACAGAAGCACTGAAGCTTTCTTT CASSPDRSTEAFF
many TRBJ1-5 TRBV6-2/TRBV6-3 . TGTGCCAGCAGTTACTCGAATGCTCCGACGGACAATCAGCCCCAGCATTTT CASSYSNAPTDNQPQHF
many TRBJ2-1 TRBV2 . TGTGCCAGCGACGTTTTGGAGGGGGCCGTGAATGAGCAGTTCTTC CASDVLEGAVNEQFF
. TRBJ2-7 TRBV5-6 . TGTGCCAGCAGCTTGTTACCTTCCTACGAGCAGTACTTC CASSLLPSYEQYF
. TRBJ2-1 TRBV7-6 . TGTGCCAGCAGCCCTGGGGACACCGAGATCTCCTACAATGAGCAGTTCTTC CASSPGDTEISYNEQFF
many TRBJ1-2 TRBV29-1 . TGCAGCGGGATGGGGAGCAGGGCCGATGGCTACACCTTC CSGMGSRADGYTF
many TRBJ2-3 TRBV19 . TGTGCCAGTAGGGACTATTCTTCTAGCACAGATACGCAGTATTTT CASRDYSSSTDTQYF
. TRBJ2-3 TRBV12-3/TRBV12-4 . TGTGCCAGCAGTACAGGGATTGGTGGCACAGATACGCAGTATTTT CASSTGIGGTDTQYF
few TRBJ1-2 TRBV6-6 . TGTGCCAGCACTGGGGGGGGGGTTTTCTATGGCTACACCTTC CASTGGGVFYGYTF
many TRBJ1-5 TRBV7-9 . TGTGCCAGCACCTTTAGTAGCGGTAGCAATCAGCCCCAGCATTTT CASTFSSGSNQPQHF
few TRBJ2-7 TRBV10-3 TRBD1 TGTGCCATCAATAGAGGGGACAGGGGCTACGAGCAGTACTTC CAINRGDRGYEQYF
many TRBJ1-5 TRBV12-5 TRBD1 TGTGCTAGTGGTTTGACCCCACAGGGGGCTAGCAATCAGCCCCAGCATTTT CASGLTPQGASNQPQHF
few TRBJ2-3 TRBV7-2 . TGTGCCAGCAGCTCAGACGTCGGCACAGATACGCAGTATTTT CASSSDVGTDTQYF
. TRBJ2-7 TRBV29-1 . TGCAGCGTTGAAGATAGGCGGCAGGGGACCCCTAGCTCCTACGAGCAGTACTTC CSVEDRRQGTPSSYEQYF
many TRBJ1-3 TRBV4-3 . TGCGCCAGCAGCCAAGGGAACTCTGGAAACACCATATATTTT CASSQGNSGNTIYF
. TRBJ2-3 TRBV6-2/TRBV6-3 . TGTGCCAGCAGGCCCGAAGCGCCAGATACGCAGTATTTT CASRPEAPDTQYF
few TRBJ2-1 TRBV4-2 . TGTGCCAGCAGCCAAGCGAAGTTTCAGCGGTCCAATGAGCAGTTCTTC CASSQAKFQRSNEQFF
many TRBJ2-3 TRBV2 TRBD2 TGTGCCAGCAGCCGGACTAGCGTCACAGATACGCAGTATTTT CASSRTSVTDTQYF
few TRBJ2-1 TRBV12-5 TRBD2 TGTGCTAGTGGTTTGGTAGTTGGGGGGCAGCCTAGCGGGGGCTTCTACAATGAGCAGTTCTTC CASGLVVGGQPSGGFYNEQFF
few TRBJ2-1 TRBV3-1 TRBD2 TGTGCCAGCAGCCAAGACGGCGGACTAGCGGGATTGAATGAGCAGTTCTTC CASSQDGGLAGLNEQFF
. TRBJ1-2 TRBV4-1 . TGCGCCAGCAGCCAAGTGGGGAGGAGAGGCTACACCTTC CASSQVGRRGYTF
. TRBJ1-1 TRBV29-1 . TGCAGCGCCGGGGGACTGAACACTGAAGCTTTCTTT CSAGGLNTEAFF
. TRBJ2-5 TRBV6-1 TRBD2 TGTGCCAGCAGTAACCTTCGGGGGGGAGAGACCCAGTACTTC CASSNLRGGETQYF
few TRBJ2-7 TRBV20-1 TRBD2 TGCAGTGCTTCCGTCGGGGGGATTGGAACCGAGCAGTACTTC CSASVGGIGTEQYF
many TRBJ2-1 TRBV7-9 TRBD2 TGTGCCAGCAGCCAGGGACTAGCGAGAAATGAGCAGTTCTTC CASSQGLARNEQFF
. TRBJ2-1 TRBV3-1 TRBD2 TGTGCCAGCAGCCAGGGGGTAGCGGGGTTGGATGAGCAGTTCTTC CASSQGVAGLDEQFF
many TRBJ2-2 TRBV2 . TGTGCCAGCAGTGGTGCTGGGCGCGGGGAGCTGTTTTTT CASSGAGRGELFF
. TRBJ2-2 TRBV12-3/TRBV12-4 TRBD1 TGTGCCAGCAGTTTAGGTCAGGGGGTGAGGGCCGGGGAGCTGTTTTTT CASSLGQGVRAGELFF
many TRBJ2-7 TRBV6-5 . TGTGCCAGCAGCTCCCTGGGGGAGCAGTACTTC CASSSLGEQYF